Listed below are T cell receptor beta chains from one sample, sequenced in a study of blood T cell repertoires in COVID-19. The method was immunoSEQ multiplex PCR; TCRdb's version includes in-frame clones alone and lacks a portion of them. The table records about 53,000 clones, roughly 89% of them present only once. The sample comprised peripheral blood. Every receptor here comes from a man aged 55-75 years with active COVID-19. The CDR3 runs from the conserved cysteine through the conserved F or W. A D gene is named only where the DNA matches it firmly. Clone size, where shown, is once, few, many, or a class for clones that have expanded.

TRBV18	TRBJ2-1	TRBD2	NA	TGTGCCAGCTCACCCGGACTAGCGGGAAACAATGAGCAGTTCTTC	CASSPGLAGNNEQFF
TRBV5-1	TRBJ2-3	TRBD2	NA	TGCGCCAGCAGCGAAACAGCGGGGCGCACAGATACGCAGTATTTT	CASSETAGRTDTQYF
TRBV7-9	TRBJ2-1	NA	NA	TGTGCCAGCAGCTTAGGTCAGATACCCTCCTACAATGAGCAGTTCTTC	CASSLGQIPSYNEQFF
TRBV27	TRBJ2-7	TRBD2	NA	TGTGCCAGCAGTTTACGAGGGGAGGGCTCCTACGAGCAGTACTTC	CASSLRGEGSYEQYF
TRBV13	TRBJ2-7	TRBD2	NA	TGTGCCAGCAGCTTCCGTGTTAGCGGGATCCACGAGCAGTACTTC	CASSFRVSGIHEQYF
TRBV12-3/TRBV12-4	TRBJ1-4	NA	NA	TGTGCCAGCAGTTTCTCCTCTAATGAAAAACTGTTTTTT	CASSFSSNEKLFF
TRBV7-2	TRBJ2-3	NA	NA	TGTGCCAGCAGCCCCCGGCGGGCGGGACCTCGCACAGATACGCAGTATTTT	CASSPRRAGPRTDTQYF
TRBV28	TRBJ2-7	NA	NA	TGTGCCAGCAGTGGACTAACGGACAACCCCTACGAGCAGTACTTC	CASSGLTDNPYEQYF
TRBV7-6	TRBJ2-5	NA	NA	TGTGCCAGCAGCTTAACAAACCAAGAGACCCAGTACTTC	CASSLTNQETQYF
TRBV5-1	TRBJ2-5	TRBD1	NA	TGCGCCAGCAGCCAAGGGACAGTTCAAGAGACCCAGTACTTC	CASSQGTVQETQYF
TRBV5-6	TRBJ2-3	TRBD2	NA	TGTGCCAGCAGCTTGCCTAGCGGGAGTGGGGCGCAGTATTTT	CASSLPSGSGAQYF
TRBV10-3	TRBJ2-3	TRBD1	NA	TGTGCCATCAGTGAGGACAGGGGAGAAGATACGCAGTATTTT	CAISEDRGEDTQYF
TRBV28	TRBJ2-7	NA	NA	TGTGCCAGCACCCCGACTGTACGGTTGCACGAGCAGTACTTC	CASTPTVRLHEQYF
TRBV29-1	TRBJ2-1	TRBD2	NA	TGCAGCGTTGATACTAGCGGAATCTACAATGAGCAGTTCTTC	CSVDTSGIYNEQFF
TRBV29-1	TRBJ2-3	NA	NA	TGCAGCGTTGAAGGTGCGCGGGGCGCAGATACGCAGTATTTT	CSVEGARGADTQYF
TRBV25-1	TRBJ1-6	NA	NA	TGTGCCAGCAGTGGGACTCTCTATAATTCACCCCTCCACTTT	CASSGTLYNSPLHF
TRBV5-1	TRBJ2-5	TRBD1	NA	TGCGCCAGCAGCTTGGACCGACAGGGAGAGACCCAGTACTTC	CASSLDRQGETQYF
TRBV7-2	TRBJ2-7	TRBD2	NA	TGTGCCAGCCTACTCAGCGGGAGGGACGAGCAGTACTTC	CASLLSGRDEQYF
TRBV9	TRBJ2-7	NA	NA	TGTGCCAGCAGCGTAGGAACGGAGGACTACGAGCAGTACTTC	CASSVGTEDYEQYF
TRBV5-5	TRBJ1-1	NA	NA	TGTGCCAGCAGCTTGGTAGGGGGAAACACTGAAGCTTTCTTT	CASSLVGGNTEAFF
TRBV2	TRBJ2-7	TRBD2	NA	TGTGCCAGCAGTGTCGGTAGCGGGAGTAACGAGCAGTACTTC	CASSVGSGSNEQYF
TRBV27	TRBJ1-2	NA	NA	TGTGCCAGCAGTTCCAACAGGGTTGGCTACACCTTC	CASSSNRVGYTF
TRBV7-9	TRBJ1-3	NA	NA	TGTGCCAGCAGCTTAGGGGGCAGAGACTCTGGAAACACCATATATTTT	CASSLGGRDSGNTIYF
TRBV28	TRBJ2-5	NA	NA	TGTGCCAGCAGTTTATTGGGGGCGCAAGAGACCCAGTACTTC	CASSLLGAQETQYF
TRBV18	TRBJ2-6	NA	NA	TGTGCCAGCTTGCCAGGTGGATCTGGGGCCAACGTCCTGACTTTC	CASLPGGSGANVLTF
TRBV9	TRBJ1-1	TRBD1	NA	TGTGCCAGCAGCCCCCGACAGGGAAAGAACACTGAAGCTTTCTTT	CASSPRQGKNTEAFF
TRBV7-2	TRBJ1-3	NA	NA	TGTGCCAGCAGCCCAGGGACTAGTGGAAACACCATATATTTT	CASSPGTSGNTIYF
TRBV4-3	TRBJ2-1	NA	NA	TGCGCCAGCAGCCTTGAGGGGGGGAGAGGGCAGTTCTTC	CASSLEGGRGQFF
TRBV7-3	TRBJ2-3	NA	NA	TGTGCCAGCAGCTTCATCGGCGGGAACACAGATACGCAGTATTTT	CASSFIGGNTDTQYF
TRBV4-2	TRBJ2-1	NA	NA	TGTGCCAGCAGCCAGTCCGGGACTTACAATGAGCAGTTCTTC	CASSQSGTYNEQFF
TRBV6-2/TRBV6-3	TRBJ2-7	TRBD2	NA	TGTGCCAGCAGCCCCCGGGGACTAGTTTCCTACGAGCAGTACTTC	CASSPRGLVSYEQYF
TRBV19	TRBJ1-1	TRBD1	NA	TGTGCCAGTAGTCACCGGGGGACAGCCCAGATGAACACTGAAGCTTTCTTT	CASSHRGTAQMNTEAFF
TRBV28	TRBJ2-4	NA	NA	TGTGCCAGCCTTGAGGAGGGCCCCAAAAACATTCAGTACTTC	CASLEEGPKNIQYF
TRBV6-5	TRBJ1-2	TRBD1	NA	TGTGCCAGCATCCTAGGACAGGGTTCGTATGGCTACACCTTC	CASILGQGSYGYTF
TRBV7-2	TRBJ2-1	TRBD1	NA	TGTGCCAGCAGCAACTCCGGGACAGGGGCCTACAATGAGCAGTTCTTC	CASSNSGTGAYNEQFF
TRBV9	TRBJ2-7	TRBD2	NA	TGTGCCAGCAGCGTAGGGGTAGCGGGAGGGCACGAGCAGTACTTC	CASSVGVAGGHEQYF
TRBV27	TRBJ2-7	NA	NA	TGTGCCAGCAGTTTATCCCCCCGTGGCGGGTCCTACGAGCAGTACTTC	CASSLSPRGGSYEQYF
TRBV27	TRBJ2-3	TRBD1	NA	TGTGCCAGCAGTTTCCGACAGGGCAAGACAGATACGCAGTATTTT	CASSFRQGKTDTQYF
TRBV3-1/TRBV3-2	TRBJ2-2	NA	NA	TGTGCCAGCAGCCAAGAAACAGGGCGAACCGGGGAGCTGTTTTTT	CASSQETGRTGELFF
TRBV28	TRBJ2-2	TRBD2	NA	TGTGCCAGCAGTTTATCCCTAGCGGGAACCGGGGAGCTGTTTTTT	CASSLSLAGTGELFF
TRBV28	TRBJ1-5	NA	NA	TGTGCCAGCAGTTTAGGCGGGGCTGCGCAGCCCCAGCATTTT	CASSLGGAAQPQHF
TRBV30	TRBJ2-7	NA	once	TGTGCCTGGAGTGTCGGCACAGACTACGAGCAGTACTTC	CAWSVGTDYEQYF
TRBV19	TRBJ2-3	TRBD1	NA	TGTGCCAGTAGTGGCCAGGGGGTCGGGACAGATACGCAGTATTTT	CASSGQGVGTDTQYF
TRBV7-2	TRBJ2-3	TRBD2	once	TGTGCCAGCAGTTCCAGGGCTAGCGGGTTGACAGATACGCAGTATTTT	CASSSRASGLTDTQYF
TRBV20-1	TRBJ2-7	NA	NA	TGCAGTGCTTTACCGGTTTACGAGCAGTACTTC	CSALPVYEQYF
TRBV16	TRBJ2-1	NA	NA	TGTGCCAGCAGCCACTATGAGCAGTTCTTC	CASSHYEQFF
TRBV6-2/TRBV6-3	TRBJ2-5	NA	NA	TGTGCCAGCAGTAAACGCCCTACTCGGTCGGAAGAGACCCAGTACTTC	CASSKRPTRSEETQYF
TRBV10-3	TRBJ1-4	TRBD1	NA	TGTGCCATCAGTGCCGAGGGGGCGACTAATGAAAAACTGTTTTTT	CAISAEGATNEKLFF
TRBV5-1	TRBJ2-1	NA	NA	TGCGCCAGCAGCTTGGTACCCGCGGGTGAGCAGTTCTTC	CASSLVPAGEQFF
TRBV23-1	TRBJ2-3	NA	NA	TGCGCCAGCAGTCAATCTATTCCTCGCGCGGCCACAGATACGCAGTATTTT	CASSQSIPRAATDTQYF
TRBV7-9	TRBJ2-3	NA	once	TGTGCCAGCAGCTTCAGGGGCGCAGATACGCAGTATTTT	CASSFRGADTQYF
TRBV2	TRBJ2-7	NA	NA	TGTGCCAGCAGCATAGCGGTCTCCTACGAGCAGTACTTC	CASSIAVSYEQYF